This TCR beta chain derives from a study of cytomegalovirus exposure and HLA in healthy donors. General observations from the study: Looking again later, the authors saw that most CMV-associated TCR beta chains seemed HLA-restricted.

Note on this clone: The antigen is unknown.

The PCR contained 60 Vbeta and 13 Jbeta primers. Repertoires were generated with immunoSEQ multiplex PCR, while TCRdb's copy carries only in-frame clones and drops some. This table holds some 120,000 clones, approximately 80% found once. This CDR3 is 14 amino acids long. Germline trimming cut 4 bases from V and 2 bases from J; bases unmatched to any gene: 4. CDR1 is SGHVS, CDR2 FQNEAQ, per germline. The chain uses TRBV7-8 and TRBJ2-7; 8 bases align to TRBD1. Specimen: PBMCs. The receptor was isolated from a human donor in good health. CDR3 sequence: CASSWGQVPYEQYF. In DNA, the CDR3 is TGTGCCAGCAGCTGGGGACAGGTCCCCTACGAGCAGTACTTC.